The clone carrying this TCR beta chain was counted ten times or more. The entry originates in a study of human T cells and chemical hapten exposure. Specified time point: patch test 1, 2 weeks after DPC sensitization. Sample treatment: therapeutic diphenylcyclopropenone sensitization with weekly scalp DPC. TCRdb independently ran MiXCR on the RACE reads; one entry per CDR3 protein. The data hold about 49,000 distinct CDR3 sequences, with less than 9.5% observed a single time. This CDR3 has 14 residues. Trimming took 5 bases from V and 5 from J, leaving 15 bases between them. Per germline, CDR1 MDHEN and CDR2 SYDVKM.

The sample was whole blood, taken in connection with sensitization to the hapten diphenylcyclopropenone (DPC). The V and J genes are TRBV28 and TRBJ1-1; no firm D call. This sequence originates from a woman between 45 and 60 years old with alopecia areata. Some clones in this sample may be carry-over from other donors' samples. Here the CDR3 reads CASSPHGVWTEAFF. The CDR3 nucleotides read TGTGCCAGCAGTCCTCACGGTGTTTGGACTGAAGCTTTCTTT.